This TCR beta chain is drawn from a study of read filtering for tumor transcriptome and immune sequencing. Study in general: By R-ISS, stages I, II and III held about 8, 15 and 7 patients.

The sample holds many counts of this clonotype. The library was built from about 0.4 ug RNA with molecular barcoded adaptors for alpha/delta and beta/gamma chains. TCRdb redid the calling of the reads with MiXCR, one entry per CDR3 protein. The table records some 130,000 distinct CDR3 sequences, 10% to 15% of them present only once. This CDR3 is built from 16 residues. Germline V CDR1 and CDR2: SGHRS, YFSETQ. V shed 0 bases and J 6 bases; nucleotides not matched to a gene: 6. This clonotype was sampled from a donor aged 40 or over with multiple myeloma. The V and J genes are TRBV5-1 and TRBJ1-6; 7 bases map to TRBD1. What was sequenced was a population of CD138-negative cells sorted from bone marrow. For the CDR3, the DNA is TGCGCCAGCAGCTTGGTACCGGGACAGCTTAATTCACCCCTCCACTTT. It translates to CASSLVPGQLNSPLHF.